Listed here are 8 T cell receptor beta chains from one sample, sequenced in a study of OX40 agonist ivuxolimab in advanced cancers. Here immunoSEQ multiplex PCR was the method, and the copy in TCRdb shows in-frame clones only, minus some. Counted here are approximately 94,000 clones, around 93% occurring once; the ten biggest clones make up about 0.49%. The sequenced sample was CD4+ or CD8+ T cells sorted from blood, obtained in a trial of the OX40 agonist ivuxolimab. The receptors were gathered from an adult with an advanced solid tumor such as melanoma, head and neck, liver or kidney cancer.

V is TRBV5-1 and J is TRBJ2-3; D is unclear. V lost 3 bases and J 0 bases, leaving 8 bases between the germline ends. The CDR3 covers 14 residues. CDR1 is SGHRS and CDR2 is YFSETQ in the germline V gene. The CDR3 sequence is CASSSRSSTDTQYF. The DNA for the CDR3 is TGCGCCAGCAGCTCTAGATCTAGCACAGATACGCAGTATTTT.

The chain has TRBV10-2 and TRBJ2-2, with D uncertain. Germline V lookup: CDR1 WSHSY, CDR2 SAAADI. V was shortened by 4 bases and J by 6 bases, with 18 bases between the two germline ends. The CDR3 runs to 16 residues. CDR3 loop: CASSGSYTRAPGELFF. The CDR3 bases are TGCGCCAGCAGTGGATCCTACACCCGAGCCCCCGGGGAGCTGTTTTTT.

V is TRBV28 and J is TRBJ2-7; D gene unclear. The CDR3 is made up of 16 amino acids. Germline assignment: CDR1 MDHEN and CDR2 SYDVKM. Deletions cut 7 bases from V and 2 bases from J, with 21 bases between. The CDR3 DNA reads as TGTGCCAGCAAAAATAATCCTATGCGGAGCACCTACGAGCAGTACTTC. It yields the protein CASKNNPMRSTYEQYF.

CDR3 amino acids: CASSRTGTANEKLFF. CDR3 sequence (DNA): TGCGCCAGCAGCCGGACCGGGACGGCAAATGAAAAACTGTTTTTT. The gene calls are TRBV4-3 and TRBJ1-4; weak D call: TRBD1 (5 bases). The germline V and J ends were trimmed by 4 bases and 5 bases, with 14 bases remaining between them. CDR3 length equals 15 residues. Germline values: CDR1 LGHNA, CDR2 YSLEER.

The chain recombines TRBV6-5 with TRBJ1-1; D is ambiguous. Germline V gives CDR1 MNHEY, CDR2 SVGAGI. V lost 6 bases and J 1 base, leaving 9 bases between the germline ends. The CDR3 runs 13 residues. CDR3: CASRGVANTEAFF. For the CDR3, the DNA is TGTGCCAGCAGGGGAGTCGCGAACACTGAAGCTTTCTTT.

The chain links TRBV5-1 to TRBJ2-5; possibly TRBD2 for D (6 bases). Trimming cost V 0 bases and J 5 bases, with 11 bases left between them. CDR3 length equals 14 residues. The germline V gene has CDR1 SGHRS and CDR2 YFSETQ. This chain's CDR3 is CASSLGGIGETQYF. The CDR3 bases are TGCGCCAGCAGCTTGGGCGGGATAGGCGAGACCCAGTACTTC.

The genes are TRBV18 and TRBJ2-7, with a tentative D call TRBD2 (5 bases). There are 16 residues in the CDR3. Trimming took 3 bases from V and 1 from J, leaving 16 bases between them. CDR1 KGHSH and CDR2 LQKENI come from the germline V gene. The CDR3 reads CASSPSGSSISYEQYF. CDR3 nucleotide sequence: TGTGCCAGCTCACCGAGTGGGAGCTCCATTTCCTACGAGCAGTACTTC.

The chain has TRBV10-3 and TRBJ2-1; D unclear. The CDR3 is 15 amino acids. CDR1 and CDR2 (germline): ENHRY, SYGVKD. Trimming took 4 bases from V and 0 from J, leaving 10 bases between them. CDR3 DNA: TGTGCCATCAGTGGGTCTAGTCCCTCCTACAATGAGCAGTTCTTC. Encoded protein: CAISGSSPSYNEQFF.